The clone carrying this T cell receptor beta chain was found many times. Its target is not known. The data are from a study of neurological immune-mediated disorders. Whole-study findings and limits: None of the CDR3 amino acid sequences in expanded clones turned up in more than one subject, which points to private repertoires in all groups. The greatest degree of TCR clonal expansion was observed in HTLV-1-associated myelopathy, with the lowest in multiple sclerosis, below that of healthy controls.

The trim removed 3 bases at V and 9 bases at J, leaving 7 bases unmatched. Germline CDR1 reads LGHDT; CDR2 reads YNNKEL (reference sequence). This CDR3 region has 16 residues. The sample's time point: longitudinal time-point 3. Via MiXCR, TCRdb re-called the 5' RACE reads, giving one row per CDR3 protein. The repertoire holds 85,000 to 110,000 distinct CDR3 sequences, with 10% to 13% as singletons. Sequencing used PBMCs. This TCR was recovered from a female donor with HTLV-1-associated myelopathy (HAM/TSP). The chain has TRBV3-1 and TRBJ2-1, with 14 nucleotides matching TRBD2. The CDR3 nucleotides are TGTGCCAGCAGCCAGCGGACTAGCGGGGGGCCCGGTGAGCAGTTCTTC. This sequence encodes CASSQRTSGGPGEQFF.